This TCR beta chain came from a study of CD8 T cells in ankylosing spondylitis. Study-wide points: A TCR beta motif of seven or eight highly homologous variants appeared characteristic of ankylosing spondylitis blood.

One entry per CDR3 protein, called by TCRdb with MiXCR from the 5' RACE reads. The table lists 450,000 to 550,000 distinct CDR3 sequences, 5.3% of them singletons. For this clonotype: Antigen: not known.

The CDR3 runs to 14 residues. Germline V lookup: CDR1 MDHEN, CDR2 SYDVKM. V gave up 4 bases and J gave up 10 bases; unmatched junction bases: 6. The chain employs TRBV28 and TRBJ2-1; TRBD2 matches at 11 bases. This clonotype was obtained from a male donor with ankylosing spondylitis. The sequencing input was blood, either unsorted or a sorted T cell fraction (not recorded which). The CDR3 DNA reads TGTGCCAGCAGTTCCTTTAGGACTAGCGGGGAGCAGTTCTTC. The encoded protein is CASSSFRTSGEQFF.